The 20 T cell receptor beta chains reported below all come from one sample, sequenced in a study of blood T cell repertoires in COVID-19. Measured with immunoSEQ multiplex PCR; TCRdb has only the in-frame clones, and not every one. The sample shows 40,000 or so clones, 85% to 90% of them seen only once. The sample was peripheral blood. Every receptor here comes from a man aged 30 to 39 with active or convalescent COVID-19.

The gene calls are TRBV11-2 and TRBJ1-2; no firm D call. Trimming cost V 1 base and J 0 bases, with 12 bases left between them. This CDR3 spans 16 amino acids. Germline lookup yields CDR1 SGHAT and CDR2 FQNNGV. The DNA of the CDR3 is TGTGCCAGCAGCTTAGTCCTGCAGGATTCTAACTATGGCTACACCTTC. This encodes CASSLVLQDSNYGYTF.

The chain carries TRBV19 and TRBJ1-2, with D maybe TRBD1 (5 bases). Trimming took 3 bases from V and 8 from J, leaving 22 bases between them. This CDR3 comprises 16 residues. The germline V gene has CDR1 LNHDA and CDR2 SQIVND (reference sequence). The CDR3 DNA reads TGTGCCAGTAGTATTAGAAGGCAGGGTGGTTTGCGCGGCTACACCTTC. Protein sequence: CASSIRRQGGLRGYTF.

The J gene is TRBJ1-6, the V gene TRBV2, with a tentative D call TRBD1 (6 bases). Trimming shortened V by 7 bases and J by 4 bases, and 14 bases separated the two germline ends. Germline V gives CDR1 SNHLY, CDR2 FYNNEI. This CDR3 contains 15 residues. CDR3 sequence: CASTAQGDYNSPLHF. The CDR3 coding sequence is TGTGCCAGCACCGCACAGGGAGATTATAATTCACCCCTCCACTTT.

The J gene is TRBJ2-5, the V gene TRBV15, with 7 bases matching TRBD1. Germline CDR1 LNHNV, CDR2 YYDKDF (reference sequence). J gave up 1 base and V 5 bases, and 7 bases lay outside the gene matches. The CDR3 has 15 residues. The CDR3 sequence is CATSGRQGLQETQYF. The CDR3 DNA is TGTGCCACCAGCGGGCGACAGGGCCTCCAAGAGACCCAGTACTTC.

V is TRBV9 and J is TRBJ1-2; 12 nucleotides align to TRBD1. V dropped 2 bases and J dropped 4; count of bases not matched to a gene: 3. The CDR3 spans 15 residues. The germline gives CDR1 SGDLS, CDR2 YYNGEE. CDR3 coding DNA: TGTGCCAGCAGCGTTGGGGGACAGGGGGCCTATGGCTACACCTTC. It specifies CASSVGGQGAYGYTF.

The CDR3 is CASSLWASLNEQFF. The CDR3 nucleotides read TGTGCCAGCAGTTTATGGGCTAGCCTAAATGAGCAGTTCTTC. This chain uses TRBV28 with TRBJ2-1, with D maybe TRBD2 (5 bases). Germline CDR1 reads MDHEN; CDR2 reads SYDVKM. This CDR3 is built from 14 residues. V lost 0 bases and J 7 bases, leaving 10 bases between the germline ends.

The gene calls are TRBV14 and TRBJ2-2; D unresolved. The V and J ends lost 3 bases and 5 bases respectively, with 7 bases between them. The CDR3 extends over 13 amino acids. Germline loops: CDR1 SGHDN, CDR2 FVKESK. The CDR3 sequence: CASSHAGTGELFF. The CDR3, as DNA: TGTGCCAGCAGCCATGCAGGAACCGGGGAGCTGTTTTTT.

Details on this clone: Different DNA sequences within this sample yield the same CDR3. V is TRBV3-1 (or the pseudogene TRBV3-2) and J is TRBJ2-2; 13 positions agree with TRBD2. Germline loops: CDR1 LGHDT, CDR2 YNNKEL (reference sequence). The CDR3 is 18 amino acids. V trimming: 1 base; J trimming: 0 bases; junction bases outside the gene matches: 2. The CDR3: CASSQGLAGGTNTGELFF. In nucleotides, the CDR3 is TGTGCCAGCAGCCAAGGACTAGCGGGGGGAACGAACACCGGGGAGCTGTTTTTT.

This chain uses TRBV5-4 with TRBJ2-5, with 9 positions matching TRBD2. Trimming took 2 bases from V and 5 from J; bases not matched to a gene: 4. Looked up from germline, CDR1 is SGHNT and CDR2 is YYREEE (reference sequence). CDR3 length: 14 residues. The CDR3 nucleotides are TGTGCCAGCAGCTTTGATAGCGGGAGTGAGACCCAGTACTTC. This gives the protein CASSFDSGSETQYF.

The chain recombines TRBV5-1 with TRBJ2-2, with D perhaps TRBD2 (6 bases). V dropped 1 base and J dropped 7 bases, with 8 bases sitting between them. This CDR3 region has 13 residues. Germline CDR1 and CDR2: SGHRS and YFSETQ. CDR3: CASSLSSGGELFF. As DNA, the CDR3 is TGCGCCAGCAGCTTGAGTAGCGGCGGGGAGCTGTTTTTT.

V is TRBV7-9 and J is TRBJ2-5; TRBD1 matches at 10 bases. With 4 bases clipped from V and 7 bases from J, the junction kept 9 bases outside the gene matches. CDR1 SEHNR and CDR2 FQNEAQ come from the germline V gene (reference sequence). The CDR3 loop spans 15 amino acids. As DNA, the CDR3 is TGTGCCAGCAGCTCCGGGACAGGGGCGCGCGGGACCCAGTACTTC. Translated, it gives CASSSGTGARGTQYF.

The chain has TRBV29-1 and TRBJ2-3, with D perhaps matching TRBD1 (5 bases). Germline values: CDR1 SQVTM, CDR2 ANQGSEA. The CDR3 runs to 16 residues. Trimming took off 0 bases at V and 0 bases at J, with 13 bases between the two ends. CDR3 sequence reads: CSVEDGWSGSTDTQYF. Written as DNA, the CDR3 is TGCAGCGTTGAAGATGGCTGGTCAGGGAGCACAGATACGCAGTATTTT.

The chain recombines TRBV5-5 with TRBJ2-7; TRBD1 is a possible D gene (6 bases). The CDR3 is 15 amino acids. CDR1 is SGHKS, CDR2 YYEKEE, per germline (reference sequence). V shed 0 bases and J shed 2 bases, with 12 bases lying between them. The CDR3: CASSLGGTTTYEQYF. The DNA of the CDR3 is TGTGCCAGCAGCTTGGGTGGGACAACTACCTACGAGCAGTACTTC.

The chain is built from TRBV5-1 and TRBJ1-3; TRBD1 is a possible D gene (5 bases). This CDR3 spans 15 amino acids. The germline V and J ends were trimmed by 4 bases and 4 bases, with 15 bases remaining between them. In germline, CDR1 is SGHRS, CDR2 YFSETQ. The CDR3 nucleotides are TGCGCCAGCAGCCCACGGTCAGGGATCGGAAACACCATATATTTT. This gives the protein CASSPRSGIGNTIYF.

The chain employs TRBV6-5 and TRBJ2-2; D unclear. Trimming took off 6 bases at V and 0 bases at J, with 11 bases between the two ends. Germline V gene lookup returns CDR1 MNHEY and CDR2 SVGAGI. This CDR3 spans 15 amino acids. CDR3 in amino acids: CASSPGKTNTGELFF. The CDR3 DNA reads as TGTGCCAGCAGCCCGGGTAAAACGAACACCGGGGAGCTGTTTTTT.

This clone was counted between two and nine times. The rearrangement joins TRBV7-9 to TRBJ2-2; 10 nucleotides align to TRBD2. The trim removed 1 base at V and 7 bases at J, leaving 9 bases unmatched. The CDR3 is 17 residues long. Per germline, CDR1 SEHNR and CDR2 FQNEAQ (reference sequence). DNA for the CDR3: TGTGCCAGCAGCTTAGATCGCCTAGCGGGAGCTATCGGGGAGCTGTTTTTT. It codes for CASSLDRLAGAIGELFF.

The CDR3 is CATRVGSTEAFF. The CDR3 region has the DNA TGTGCCACCAGGGTGGGGAGCACTGAAGCTTTCTTT. This rearrangement joins TRBV6-5 to TRBJ1-1; D is possibly TRBD1 (5 bases). The CDR3 totals 12 residues. Germline assignment: CDR1 MNHEY and CDR2 SVGAGI. Trimming left V 10 bases short and J 4 bases short, with 13 bases between.

The chain uses TRBV6-1 and TRBJ2-3, with D tentatively TRBD2 (5 bases). V shed 0 bases and J shed 4 bases, with 11 bases lying between them. In germline, CDR1 is MNHNS, CDR2 SASEGT. The CDR3 totals 15 residues. As DNA, the CDR3 is TGTGCCAGCAGTGAAGCGCGGGCATCGGCAGATACGCAGTATTTT. It specifies CASSEARASADTQYF.

This chain connects TRBV5-6 to TRBJ1-6, with TRBD1 identical over 8 bases. The CDR3 has 16 amino acids. The junction had 6 bases not matched to a gene; V was cut back by 3 bases and J by 4 bases. Germline assignment: CDR1 SGHDT and CDR2 YYEEEE. CDR3 in DNA: TGTGCCAGCAGCTGGACAGGGTCCTCTTATAATTCACCCCTCCACTTT. It codes for CASSWTGSSYNSPLHF. Together with reference TRBV5-6 and TRBJ1-6, the CDR3 gives the full variable domain: DAGVTQSPTHLIKTRGQQVTLRCSPKSGHDTVSWYQQALGQGPQFIFQYYEEEERQRGNFPDRFSGHQFPNYSSELNVNALLLGDSALYLCASSWTGSSYNSPLHFGNGTRLTVT.

This clone was observed a single time. The rearrangement links TRBV5-8 to TRBJ1-6; D gene uncertain. Germline CDR1 SGHTS, CDR2 YDEGEE. The CDR3 totals 15 residues. Between the trimmed V and J ends, which lost 1 base and 6 bases, there was a span of 11 bases. The CDR3: CASSLLTGRNSPLHF. The CDR3 DNA is TGTGCCAGCAGCTTGTTAACGGGTCGTAATTCACCCCTCCACTTT.